This section outlines one T cell receptor (beta chain) sequence together with its context. This CDR3 has 15 amino acids. Germline CDR1 is KGHSH and CDR2 is LQKENI. Trimming pared 3 bases from V and 7 bases from J, leaving 16 bases between. TCRdb's copy holds only in-frame clones and misses some; the assay was immunoSEQ multiplex PCR. In the table there are over 100,000 clones, roughly 83% of which are singletons. The sample belongs to a study of blood T cell repertoires in COVID-19. The origin of this receptor is a woman in her sixties or seventies with acute or convalescent COVID-19. The rearrangement links TRBV18 to TRBJ2-1; TRBD2 might be the D (6 bases). The source material was peripheral blood. The CDR3: CASSPREKGTNEQFF. The DNA for the CDR3 is TGTGCCAGCTCACCGCGGGAAAAGGGTACAAATGAGCAGTTCTTC.